This entry lists 10 T cell receptor beta chains sequenced from one sample in a study of shared clonotypes between healthy human individuals. The protocol was immunoSEQ multiplex PCR, while the TCRdb copy is restricted to in-frame clones and leaves out a portion. Here the sample spans about 490,000 clones, around 80% being singletons. Specimen: PBMCs. Every receptor here comes from a middle-aged woman in good health. Some clones in this sample may be carry-over from other donors' samples.

A remark on this clone: A read error may explain this, as a much larger clone is one base away. The chain couples TRBV7-7 to TRBJ2-2, with D possibly matching TRBD1 (5 bases). Per germline, CDR1 SSHAT and CDR2 FNYEAQ (reference sequence). This CDR3 comprises 12 residues. CDR3 nucleotides: TGTGCTAGCAGCTTAGGGGACGGGGAGCTGTTTTTT. Residues: CASSLGDGELFF.

This clone was seen ten or more times. The rearrangement links TRBV7-3 to TRBJ2-1; TRBD2 matches 8 bases. V shed 5 bases and J 7 bases; nucleotides not matched to a gene: 13. This CDR3 contains 16 residues. The germline V gene has CDR1 SGHTA and CDR2 FQGTGA. The CDR3 spells CASSPSGLGGQNEQFF. In DNA, the CDR3 is TGTGCCAGCAGCCCCTCGGGACTAGGCGGACAGAATGAGCAGTTCTTC.

In this sample, this clone turned up a few times. V gene TRBV10-3 combines with J gene TRBJ1-2, with D maybe TRBD1 (5 bases). Between the trimmed V and J ends, which lost 9 bases and 4 bases, there was a span of 18 bases. CDR3 size: 14 residues. The V gene's germline CDR1 is ENHRY and CDR2 SYGVKD. The CDR3 region is CAIGNPGFAYGYTF. The CDR3 DNA reads TGTGCCATAGGGAACCCAGGGTTTGCCTATGGCTACACCTTC.

The chain combines TRBV6-5 with TRBJ1-2, with TRBD1 as a possible D gene (5 bases). The germline V gene encodes CDR1 MNHEY and CDR2 SVGAGI. The length of the CDR3 is 14 residues. V lost 6 bases to trimming and J lost 3 bases, with 14 bases between them. The CDR3 coding sequence is TGTGCCAGCAGGAGGGACGGTACCGACTATGGCTACACCTTC. Amino acids: CASRRDGTDYGYTF.

The chain recombines TRBV15 with TRBJ1-1; D gene ambiguous. The length of the CDR3 is 13 residues. V lost 3 bases and J lost 7, with 12 bases in between. Germline CDR1 is LNHNV and CDR2 is YYDKDF (reference sequence). The CDR3 coding sequence is TGTGCCACCAGCAGCGTATGGACTGTTGAAGCTTTCTTT. Translation gives CATSSVWTVEAFF.

The chain combines TRBV6-1 with TRBJ2-3, with TRBD1 as a possible D gene (6 bases). V was shortened by 3 bases and J by 6 bases, with 16 bases between the two germline ends. Germline V gene data show CDR1 as MNHNS and CDR2 as SASEGT. This CDR3 region has 15 residues. Written as DNA, the CDR3 is TGTGCCAGCAGTGACCTACAGGGAGTTCTGGATACGCAGTATTTT. Amino acid sequence: CASSDLQGVLDTQYF.

This clone was seen ten or more times. The chain carries TRBV5-6 and TRBJ2-2, with 11 bases fitting TRBD1. Per germline, CDR1 SGHDT and CDR2 YYEEEE. The CDR3 has 17 amino acids. Trimming took 6 bases from V and 4 from J; bases not matched to a gene: 11. CDR3 in amino acids: CASTFPTGTGGTGELFF. The CDR3 DNA reads TGTGCCAGCACCTTCCCGACCGGGACAGGGGGCACCGGGGAGCTGTTTTTT.

The chain is built from TRBV10-2 and TRBJ1-2; D is possibly TRBD1 (5 bases). The CDR3 runs 15 residues. Between the trimmed V and J ends, which lost 3 bases and 0 bases, there was a span of 11 bases. Germline V gene data show CDR1 as WSHSY and CDR2 as SAAADI. CDR3: CASSDREGPNYGYTF. Written as DNA, the CDR3 is TGCGCCAGCAGTGACCGGGAGGGGCCTAACTATGGCTACACCTTC.

The V call is TRBV18, the J call TRBJ2-7; D possibly corresponds to TRBD1 (6 bases). This CDR3 has 16 amino acids. Germline V lookup: CDR1 KGHSH, CDR2 LQKENI. The ends were cut back, 3 bases at V and 0 bases at J, with 15 bases in the middle. The chain's CDR3 is CASSPAAGASSYEQYF. DNA for the CDR3: TGTGCCAGCTCACCGGCCGCAGGGGCGAGCTCCTACGAGCAGTACTTC.

The gene calls are TRBV6-7 and TRBJ2-5, with D possibly being TRBD2 (5 bases). TRBV6-7 is noted as an ORF with a role that remains uncertain. Between the trimmed V and J ends, which lost 5 bases and 5 bases, there was a span of 24 bases. The CDR3 length is 17 residues. This CDR3 is CASSDTYGITVDETQYF. DNA for the CDR3: TGTGCCAGCAGTGATACGTACGGGATCACCGTCGACGAGACCCAGTACTTC.